These T cell receptor beta chains were read from a single sample in a study of blood T cell repertoires in COVID-19. The protocol was immunoSEQ multiplex PCR, while the TCRdb copy is restricted to in-frame clones and leaves out a portion. The repertoire holds about 45,000 clones, with roughly 90% as singletons. Sequencing used peripheral blood. The receptors originated from a human donor in a cohort sampled during active COVID-19. Each CDR3 is given with its conserved first and last residue. The D gene is left open where the match is weak. A row's size may be missing; if present it is once, few, many or a size class.

clone size: .; D gene: .; J gene: TRBJ2-7; V gene: TRBV7-9; CDR3 protein: CASSSRRDFSYEQYF; CDR3 DNA: TGTGCCAGCAGCTCGCGGAGGGATTTTTCCTACGAGCAGTACTTC
clone size: .; D gene: TRBD1; J gene: TRBJ2-3; V gene: TRBV5-1; CDR3 protein: CASSSEMTGGKPITDTQYF; CDR3 DNA: TGCGCCAGCAGCTCCGAGATGACAGGGGGTAAACCTATCACAGATACGCAGTATTTT
clone size: once; D gene: .; J gene: TRBJ2-2; V gene: TRBV2; CDR3 protein: CASTPGRNTGELFF; CDR3 DNA: TGTGCCAGCACCCCGGGAAGGAACACCGGGGAGCTGTTTTTT
clone size: .; D gene: TRBD2; J gene: TRBJ2-1; V gene: TRBV3-1/TRBV3-2; CDR3 protein: CASSQEGGGSYNEQFF; CDR3 DNA: TGTGCCAGCAGCCAAGAGGGGGGGGGATCCTACAATGAGCAGTTCTTC
clone size: few; D gene: TRBD1; J gene: TRBJ1-6; V gene: TRBV7-2; CDR3 protein: CASSMDRGSYNSPLHF; CDR3 DNA: TGTGCCAGCAGCATGGACAGGGGCTCCTATAATTCACCCCTCCACTTT
clone size: .; D gene: TRBD2; J gene: TRBJ2-6; V gene: TRBV6-1; CDR3 protein: CASSVRGENLPGANVLTF; CDR3 DNA: TGTGCCAGCAGTGTTCGGGGGGAGAATCTTCCTGGGGCCAACGTCCTGACTTTC
clone size: once; D gene: TRBD1; J gene: TRBJ1-1; V gene: TRBV5-6; CDR3 protein: CASSLRGGAGEAFF; CDR3 DNA: TGTGCCAGCAGCTTGAGAGGGGGCGCGGGTGAAGCTTTCTTT
clone size: once; D gene: TRBD1; J gene: TRBJ1-1; V gene: TRBV12-5; CDR3 protein: CASALQGLNTEAFF; CDR3 DNA: TGTGCTAGTGCTTTACAGGGGTTGAACACTGAAGCTTTCTTT
clone size: .; D gene: .; J gene: TRBJ2-4; V gene: TRBV14; CDR3 protein: CASSQEGQGGSKNIQYF; CDR3 DNA: TGTGCCAGCAGCCAAGAGGGTCAGGGAGGCTCCAAAAACATTCAGTACTTC
clone size: .; D gene: .; J gene: TRBJ1-4; V gene: TRBV4-1; CDR3 protein: CASSQGSSTGGEKLFF; CDR3 DNA: TGCGCCAGCAGCCAAGGCTCCAGCACTGGCGGCGAAAAACTGTTTTTT
clone size: few; D gene: TRBD2; J gene: TRBJ2-7; V gene: TRBV10-3; CDR3 protein: CAIGTSGGRELYF; CDR3 DNA: TGTGCCATCGGGACTAGCGGGGGGCGGGAGCTGTACTTC
clone size: .; D gene: .; J gene: TRBJ1-1; V gene: TRBV5-8; CDR3 protein: CASSSLTGTGDTEAFF; CDR3 DNA: TGTGCCAGCAGCTCTTTAACAGGGACCGGGGACACTGAAGCTTTCTTT
clone size: .; D gene: .; J gene: TRBJ1-5; V gene: TRBV4-1; CDR3 protein: CASSLGQREGWGNQPQHF; CDR3 DNA: TGCGCCAGCAGCCTAGGACAGAGGGAAGGCTGGGGCAATCAGCCCCAGCATTTT
clone size: .; D gene: TRBD1; J gene: TRBJ1-2; V gene: TRBV27; CDR3 protein: CASSPWTGRDGYTF; CDR3 DNA: TGTGCCAGCAGTCCATGGACAGGGAGAGATGGCTACACCTTC
clone size: .; D gene: TRBD1; J gene: TRBJ1-2; V gene: TRBV5-4; CDR3 protein: CASSQRTGLYGYTF; CDR3 DNA: TGTGCCAGCAGCCAAAGGACAGGACTCTATGGCTACACCTTC
clone size: .; D gene: TRBD1; J gene: TRBJ2-1; V gene: TRBV7-7; CDR3 protein: CASSTGQYNEQFF; CDR3 DNA: TGTGCTAGCAGCACGGGACAGTACAATGAGCAGTTCTTC
clone size: .; D gene: TRBD2; J gene: TRBJ2-5; V gene: TRBV5-1; CDR3 protein: CASSLGTSGGAWETQYF; CDR3 DNA: TGCGCCAGCAGCCTCGGGACTAGCGGGGGGGCTTGGGAGACCCAGTACTTC
clone size: .; D gene: .; J gene: TRBJ1-4; V gene: TRBV18; CDR3 protein: CASSPEAGVNEKLFF; CDR3 DNA: TGTGCCAGCTCCCCGGAAGCAGGGGTTAATGAAAAACTGTTTTTT
clone size: .; D gene: .; J gene: TRBJ1-1; V gene: TRBV5-1; CDR3 protein: CASSLTALNTEAFF; CDR3 DNA: TGCGCCAGCAGCTTGACAGCCCTGAACACTGAAGCTTTCTTT
clone size: .; D gene: .; J gene: TRBJ2-1; V gene: TRBV19; CDR3 protein: CASSILKGSDNEQFF; CDR3 DNA: TGTGCCAGTAGTATATTAAAGGGGTCGGACAATGAGCAGTTCTTC
clone size: .; D gene: TRBD1; J gene: TRBJ2-7; V gene: TRBV4-3; CDR3 protein: CASSLSGTVSYEQYF; CDR3 DNA: TGCGCCAGCAGCCTTTCCGGGACAGTATCCTACGAGCAGTACTTC
clone size: .; D gene: .; J gene: TRBJ2-5; V gene: TRBV2; CDR3 protein: CASSATRAEETQYF; CDR3 DNA: TGTGCCAGCAGTGCGACGCGGGCAGAAGAGACCCAGTACTTC